The 15 T cell receptor beta chains below all came from one sample that was sequenced in a study of control samples from healthy donors and cancer patients. The table came from immunoSEQ multiplex PCR; TCRdb's copy has only in-frame clones and leaves some out. Of about 160,000 clones listed, roughly 89% were seen once; the top ten hold around 12%. Sequencing was performed on blood. The receptors stem from a man between 25 and 39 years old in good health.

The CDR3 bases are TGTGCCACCAGCTGGCGGGACAGGGGTCGAGCTAACTATGGCTACACCTTC. As protein: CATSWRDRGRANYGYTF. V usage is TRBV15 and J usage is TRBJ1-2, with 10 bases lining up with TRBD1. The CDR3 covers 17 residues. The J segment lost 0 bases and the V segment lost 5 bases, leaving 9 bases of the junction unmatched. Per germline, CDR1 LNHNV and CDR2 YYDKDF (reference sequence).

V is TRBV29-1 and J is TRBJ2-3; D not resolved. Germline CDR1 reads SQVTM; CDR2 reads ANQGSEA. CDR3 size: 14 residues. V lost 5 bases and J 1 base, leaving 13 bases between the germline ends. For the CDR3, the DNA is TGCAGCGTTTGGGTCTTCGTTGGCACAGATACGCAGTATTTT. Its translation is CSVWVFVGTDTQYF.

The V call is TRBV2, the J call TRBJ1-1; D unresolved. The CDR3 is 15 amino acids. Germline CDR1 is SNHLY and CDR2 is FYNNEI. With 7 bases removed from V and 1 base from J, the gap between germline ends came to 16 bases. The CDR3 protein is CASTPLGQANTEAFF. In DNA, the CDR3 is TGTGCCAGCACCCCCTTAGGGCAGGCGAACACTGAAGCTTTCTTT.

The DNA for the CDR3 is TGTGCCAGTGGGACTAGCGGGAATGAGCAGTTCTTC. This translates into CASGTSGNEQFF. The chain carries TRBV9 and TRBJ2-1, with 12 bases fitting TRBD2. This CDR3 has 12 amino acids. Per the germline V gene, CDR1 is SGDLS and CDR2 is YYNGEE. After removal of 8 bases from V and 7 bases from J, the junction contained 1 base not matched to a gene.

This chain links TRBV6-2 or TRBV6-3 with TRBJ1-4, with D unresolved. The CDR3 extends over 13 amino acids. Germline V lookup: CDR1 MNHEY, CDR2 SVGEGT. V lost 2 bases and J lost 4, with 5 bases in between. CDR3 sequence reads: CASSYVFNEKLFF. Here the CDR3 DNA reads TGTGCCAGCAGTTACGTCTTTAATGAAAAACTGTTTTTT.

J is TRBJ2-1 and V is TRBV28; no reliable D call. V dropped 10 bases and J dropped 4 bases, with 8 bases sitting between them. The CDR3 contains 11 residues. Germline values: CDR1 MDHEN, CDR2 SYDVKM. As DNA, the CDR3 is TGTGCCACCCATTCGTACAATGAGCAGTTCTTC. Translated, it gives CATHSYNEQFF. Filled out from reference TRBV28 and TRBJ2-1, the complete variable domain reads DVKVTQSSRYLVKRTGEKVFLECVQDMDHENMFWYRQDPGLGLRLIYFSYDVKMKEKGDIPEGYSVSREKKERFSLILESASTNQTSMYLCATHSYNEQFFGPGTRLTVL.

This chain uses TRBV14 with TRBJ1-1; D is unresolved. The CDR3 contains 12 residues. V was clipped by 4 bases and J by 8 bases, with 11 bases between them. The germline V gene has CDR1 SGHDN and CDR2 FVKESK. CDR3 region: CASSPHPFEAFF. In DNA form, the CDR3 reads TGTGCCAGCAGCCCTCACCCTTTCGAAGCTTTCTTT.

The CDR3 protein is CATRGADTQYF. The DNA for the CDR3 is TGTGCCACCCGGGGGGCAGATACGCAGTATTTT. This chain links TRBV11-1 with TRBJ2-3, with 7 bases that match TRBD2. The CDR3 extends over 11 amino acids. Per germline, CDR1 SGHAT and CDR2 FQDESV (reference sequence). Trimming removed 10 bases from V and 4 bases from J; junction bases left unmatched: 2.

This clone was recorded only once. The chain joins TRBV5-1 to TRBJ2-1, with 7 bases lining up with TRBD2. This CDR3 has 17 residues. Trimming at V came to 5 bases and at J to 7 bases, leaving 18 bases not matched to a gene. From germline, CDR1 is SGHRS and CDR2 YFSETQ. CDR3 sequence (DNA): TGCGCCAGCAGGCGGCAGCCCGGACTAGAAGGTGGGAATGAGCAGTTCTTC. It codes for CASRRQPGLEGGNEQFF.

The chain recombines TRBV3-1 (or the pseudogene TRBV3-2) with TRBJ2-7; TRBD1 agrees at 7 bases. Germline CDR1 reads LGHDT; CDR2 reads YNNKEL (reference sequence). With V trimmed by 6 bases and J by 1 base, 9 bases remained unmatched. The CDR3 is 15 residues long. In DNA form, the CDR3 reads TGTGCCAGCAGGTACCGGGACAGACTTTCCTACGAGCAGTACTTC. This encodes CASRYRDRLSYEQYF.

The V and J genes are TRBV12-3 or TRBV12-4 and TRBJ2-5; no definite D call. The V end lost 6 bases, the J end lost 5 bases, and 7 bases lay between the germline ends. This CDR3 comprises 11 residues. This CDR3 reads CASRFGETQYF. CDR3 nucleotide sequence: TGTGCCAGCAGGTTCGGGGAGACCCAGTACTTC.

This clone has a single count. The chain uses TRBV18 and TRBJ1-3; D is unresolved. Germline CDR1 and CDR2: KGHSH and LQKENI. CDR3 length equals 13 residues. V shed 3 bases and J shed 4 bases, with 7 bases lying between them. In DNA, the CDR3 is TGTGCCAGCTCACCGTCAGAGGGAAACACCATATATTTT. Its protein product is CASSPSEGNTIYF.

The gene calls are TRBV7-2 and TRBJ2-1; 8 nucleotides line up with TRBD2. This CDR3 has 15 residues. Germline lookup yields CDR1 SGHTA and CDR2 FQGNSA. V trimming: 1 base; J trimming: 6 bases; junction bases outside the gene matches: 5. CDR3 nucleotide sequence: TGTGCCAGCAGCTTAGAGGTAGCGGGGCGCAATGAGCAGTTCTTC. Residues: CASSLEVAGRNEQFF.

The V gene is TRBV6-5, the J gene TRBJ2-3, with D unresolved. This CDR3 has 15 residues. Per the germline V gene, CDR1 is MNHEY and CDR2 is SVGAGI. V lost 9 bases, J lost 4 bases, and 20 bases lay in between. CDR3 nucleotides: TGTGCCAGAGGACGTGGGGTCGAATATCCAGATACGCAGTATTTT. This gives the protein CARGRGVEYPDTQYF.

This sequence joins TRBV5-4 and TRBJ2-2; D not resolved. Trimming removed 4 bases at V and 4 bases at J, with 8 bases between. The CDR3 is made up of 13 amino acids. CDR1 and CDR2 from the germline V gene are SGHNT and YYREEE (reference sequence). The CDR3 loop reads CASSLDGTGELFF. The CDR3 DNA sequence: TGTGCCAGCAGCCTGGACGGCACCGGGGAGCTGTTTTTT.